Many counts were recorded for the clone carrying this T cell receptor beta chain. This record comes from a study of low-dose radiotherapy and immunotherapy resistance in tumors. Study-level information: Aspirin 300 mg was given orally each day for four cycles from cycle 1 day 1.

Priming of first-strand cDNA relied on TRAV- and TRBV-specific primers (covering alpha and beta chains). Both a constant-region primer and a V-primer adapter served to amplify TCRs across 15 to 20 PCR cycles. Using its own MiXCR run on the reads, TCRdb lists one record per CDR3 protein. This table has 80,000 to 95,000 distinct CDR3 sequences, under 10% appearing once. Time point of the sample: before trial treatment. The CDR3 has 14 residues. Trimming cost V 3 bases and J 6 bases, with 15 bases left between them. From germline, CDR1 is LGHNA and CDR2 YSLEER. This receptor was identified in a male donor with prostate cancer. The sequencing here drew on PBMCs, taken before treatment. The chain links TRBV4-3 to TRBJ2-7; tentative D call: TRBD2 (5 bases). CDR3 residues: CASSQAERLGEQYF. Here the CDR3 DNA reads TGCGCCAGCAGCCAGGCCGAGCGGCTAGGCGAGCAGTACTTC.